This section outlines one TCR beta chain sequence together with its context. Its specific antigen is unknown. Base qualities are not provided; no much larger clone lies one nucleotide away. These data originate in a study of human T cells and chemical hapten exposure (dated by TCRdb to the early 2020s). Turning to the overall study: For sensitization, 2% DPC in acetone was applied to a 2 cm by 2 cm area of upper inner arm skin. Throughout the study period of about 22 weeks, patients also received therapeutic DPC doses to the scalp every week. Patch tests used Finn chambers with 0.01% DPC on the upper back, scored after 6 days by International Contact Dermatitis Research Group standards. Most of the patients in the cohort were female, and the cohort covered alopecia areata with under or over 50% scalp involvement, alopecia totalis and alopecia universalis. Libraries were pooled for sequencing, and per-sample TCR yields varied mainly because of small differences in library volumes within the pool. Peripheral blood TCR repertoire changes were tracked in vivo in alopecia patients during primary and secondary sensitization to the hapten diphenylcyclopropenone (DPC). Blood samples were taken from patients before sensitization (week 0) and at 2, 6 and about 24 weeks after DPC sensitization. Twenty-nine alopecia patients gave blood for TCR sequencing at one to four time points (pre-sensitization, 2, 6 and 24 weeks).

The library was produced with RACE. Sequencing was performed on a NextSeq 500. During library preparation, unique molecular identifiers were attached to individual cDNA molecules so that TCRs could be counted quantitatively and reproducibly. For every blood RNA sample, sequencing covered both the TCR alpha and TCR beta chains. Under the source paper's analysis protocol: A median of about 100,000 TCRs per sample was observed, with a range of about 20,000 to 750,000. V, J and CDR3 annotation of the TCR reads was carried out using the Decombinator software suite. For the PS versus PT1 abundance plots, all samples were subsampled to the same number of TCRs (28,000). Expanded TCRs were defined as absent before sensitization and observed at least eight times at the 2-week time point. TCRdb itself trimmed the public reads at Q25 with fastp, ran MiXCR and retained productive beta chains. Rows merge per CDR3 protein into single entries with the most common DNA and genes. These V and J calls derive from TCRdb rather than the authors' analysis. The sample contains roughly 200,000 distinct CDR3 sequences, around a quarter of them found a single time. About 2.5% of the sample rests with the top ten.

Per the publication, the time point label means: patch test 3, about 24 weeks after DPC sensitization. The sample's treatment or condition label, in plain terms: therapeutic diphenylcyclopropenone sensitization with weekly scalp DPC. At every patch-test visit, the blood draw took place before the patch test was put on. Patients were considered eligible if aged 18 to 70, diagnosed with alopecia and deemed suitable for DPC therapy, and patients were excluded if pregnant. Total RNA was extracted from unfractionated whole blood that had been collected in Tempus Blood RNA tubes. Here is what the overall study found, with its caveats: Expanded TCRs formed significantly more large CDR3 similarity clusters than pre-sensitization or healthy control sets, consistent with antigen-driven responses. Patch test score was positively correlated with the number of PT1 expanded TCRs, with significance at thresholds 8, 16 and 32 but not at 4. Because every patient had alopecia, a presumed autoimmune disease, the patients' immune response might differ from that of healthy individuals. DPC sensitization did not change how many TCRs were above 1 in 1000 frequency, and no evidence was found of alterations in global repertoire structure. Repeated subsampling changed both the strength of the expansion versus patch-test correlation and the threshold at which the correlation became significant.

According to the germline V gene, CDR1 reads KGHDR and CDR2 reads SFDVKD. The CDR3 numbers 15 residues from cysteine through phenylalanine. CDR3 DNA only is kept here, 45 bases in frame from base 1. Trimmed from V: 5 bases; trimmed from J: 5 bases; junction bases lacking a gene match: 2. Recombination linked TRBV24-1 to TRBJ2-1; TRBD2 matches 13 bases in the middle. This sequence originates from a woman aged 40 to 50 with alopecia areata. Some clones in this sample may be carry-over from other donors' samples. Specimen: whole blood, collected in connection with sensitization to the hapten diphenylcyclopropenone (DPC). The CDR3 has the sequence CATSAGLAGNNEQFF. The sequence in DNA is TGTGCCACCAGTGCGGGACTAGCGGGAAACAATGAGCAGTTCTTC.